The 29 T cell receptor beta chains listed next were all sequenced from one sample in a study of glioma-infiltrating T cells after dendritic cell vaccination. The data were produced by immunoSEQ multiplex PCR, yet TCRdb's version contains in-frame clones alone and is incomplete. In the table there are approximately 67,000 clones, 81% of which are singletons. Specimen: blood, collected before dendritic cell vaccination. Source of these receptors: a human donor with glioblastoma.

The chain employs TRBV7-2 and TRBJ2-2, with a weak D call TRBD2 (6 bases). Germline lookup yields CDR1 SGHTA and CDR2 FQGNSA. The CDR3 is made up of 15 amino acids. Trimming took 3 bases from V and 0 from J, leaving 8 bases between them. CDR3 loop: CASSLRTTNTGELFF. As DNA, the CDR3 is TGTGCCAGCAGCTTGCGGACTACGAACACCGGGGAGCTGTTTTTT.

The chain recombines TRBV7-3 with TRBJ2-7; D possibly corresponds to TRBD2 (7 bases). The CDR3 covers 12 residues. From germline, CDR1 is SGHTA and CDR2 FQGTGA. The CDR3 bases are TGTGCCAGCGGGGGGGCCAGCCCCGGGCAGTGCGTC. Translation: CASGGASPGQCV.

This clone was seen a handful of times. The rearrangement links TRBV9 to TRBJ2-2; the match to TRBD2 covers 7 bases. After removal of 2 bases from V and 2 bases from J, the junction contained 6 bases not matched to a gene. Germline values: CDR1 SGDLS, CDR2 YYNGEE. The CDR3 has 16 residues. The CDR3 is CASSVAGLHNTGELFF. The CDR3 coding sequence is TGTGCCAGCAGCGTGGCGGGACTACATAACACCGGGGAGCTGTTTTTT.

The chain carries TRBV29-1 and TRBJ2-5; D is perhaps TRBD2 (5 bases). The V end was cut by 1 base, the J end by 5 bases, with 11 bases between. Germline CDR1 reads SQVTM; CDR2 reads ANQGSEA. This CDR3 is 13 amino acids long. The CDR3 DNA reads TGCAGCGTTGAAGTCACTAGATCGGAGACCCAGTACTTC. Its translation is CSVEVTRSETQYF.

The chain couples TRBV25-1 to TRBJ2-1; 8 bases fit TRBD2. This CDR3 contains 15 residues. Unmatched junction bases numbered 4, after V lost 2 bases and J lost 4 bases. The germline V gene has CDR1 MGHDK and CDR2 SYGVNS. The DNA of the CDR3 is TGTGCCAGCAGTGAACGGGGGGGCGTTTACAATGAGCAGTTCTTC. Its protein product is CASSERGGVYNEQFF.

The genes are TRBV6-6 and TRBJ2-5; 7 nucleotides match TRBD1. V lost 4 bases and J lost 2; bases outside the gene matches: 1. CDR1 and CDR2 (germline): MNHNY, SVGAGI (reference sequence). The CDR3 spans 13 residues. CDR3 in DNA: TGTGCCAGCAGTTCGGGACAGCAAGAGACCCAGTACTTC. Protein: CASSSGQQETQYF.

The genes are TRBV7-6 and TRBJ2-3; a weak D match, TRBD1 (6 bases). This CDR3 is 16 amino acids long. Trimming removed 0 bases from V and 2 bases from J, with 12 bases in between. CDR1 SGHVS and CDR2 FNYEAQ come from the germline V gene. In DNA, the CDR3 is TGTGCCAGCAGCTTAGCCGGCCAGGGGAACACAGATACGCAGTATTTT. It translates to CASSLAGQGNTDTQYF.

V gene TRBV13 combines with J gene TRBJ2-7; 9 bases align to TRBD1. Germline CDR1 and CDR2: PRHDT and FYEKMQ (reference sequence). J was trimmed by 7 bases and V by 0 bases; bases with no gene match: 4. The CDR3 length is 14 residues. The CDR3 loop reads CASSLGTGGGEQYF. For the CDR3, the DNA is TGTGCCAGCAGCTTAGGGACAGGGGGAGGTGAGCAGTACTTC. The complete variable domain, with remaining parts taken from reference TRBV13 and TRBJ2-7, reads AAGVIQSPRHLIKEKRETATLKCYPIPRHDTVYWYQQGPGQDPQFLISFYEKMQSDKGSIPDRFSAQQFSDYHSELNMSSLELGDSALYFCASSLGTGGGEQYFGPGTRLTVT.

Remarks on this clone: Compared with germline, one end of the junction differs, possibly owing to a read error. The chain uses TRBV5-6 and TRBJ1-1; D uncertain. The CDR3 has 14 amino acids. Germline V CDR1 and CDR2: SGHDT, YYEEEE. The CDR3 region is CAGSSRGLRTEAFF. The CDR3, as DNA: TGTGCCGGCAGCTCCCGCGGGTTGAGGACTGAAGCTTTCTTT.

This sequence joins TRBV4-3 and TRBJ2-3; 9 nucleotides line up with TRBD1. Trimming cost V 1 base and J 7 bases; bases outside gene matches: 3. Per germline, CDR1 LGHNA and CDR2 YSLEER. This CDR3 spans 14 amino acids. The DNA for the CDR3 is TGCGCCAGCAGCCAAGGGACAGGGGAAAATACGCAGTATTTT. It yields the protein CASSQGTGENTQYF.

The rearrangement links TRBV5-1 to TRBJ1-4, with TRBD1 as a possible D gene (6 bases). This CDR3 contains 15 residues. Germline CDR1 and CDR2: SGHRS and YFSETQ. Between the trimmed V and J ends, which lost 4 bases and 6 bases, there was a span of 16 bases. The CDR3 bases are TGCGCCAGCAGCCCATCATCCGGGACACATGAAAAACTGTTTTTT. This translates into CASSPSSGTHEKLFF.

This chain uses TRBV18 with TRBJ2-1, with D unclear. Germline loops: CDR1 KGHSH, CDR2 LQKENI. The CDR3 is 13 amino acids. Trimming took 2 bases from V and 10 from J, leaving 12 bases between them. CDR3 bases: TGTGCCAGCTCACCAAATACAGAGTCGGAGCAGTTCTTC. Amino acids: CASSPNTESEQFF.

CDR3 nucleotides: TGTGCCAGCAGTGAACAGGGGGCGCAAACCGGGGAGCTGTTTTTT. Its translation is CASSEQGAQTGELFF. The V call is TRBV2, the J call TRBJ2-2; 8 bases fit TRBD1. This CDR3 comprises 15 residues. CDR1 SNHLY and CDR2 FYNNEI come from the germline V gene. The trim removed 2 bases at V and 5 bases at J, leaving 4 bases unmatched.

The chain recombines TRBV5-1 with TRBJ2-5, with a weak D call TRBD1 (5 bases). There are 15 residues in the CDR3. Germline CDR1 is SGHRS and CDR2 is YFSETQ. Deletions cut 2 bases from V and 5 bases from J, with 16 bases between. CDR3 nucleotides: TGCGCCAGCAGCTTCAACCAGGGAAGTGGGGAGACCCAGTACTTC. Translated: CASSFNQGSGETQYF.

This rearrangement joins TRBV4-1 to TRBJ1-1, with TRBD1 as a possible D gene (6 bases). V dropped 3 bases and J dropped 1 base, with 12 bases sitting between them. The CDR3 spans 15 residues. Germline V gives CDR1 MGHRA, CDR2 YSYEKL. The chain's CDR3 is CASSQLQGPNTEAFF. The CDR3 DNA sequence: TGCGCCAGCAGCCAGCTACAGGGACCGAACACTGAAGCTTTCTTT.

The rearrangement uses TRBV5-8 and TRBJ1-2; tentative D call: TRBD1 (5 bases). The CDR3 is 14 amino acids. V lost 0 bases, J lost 2 bases, and 8 bases lay in between. CDR1 SGHTS and CDR2 YDEGEE come from the germline V gene. As DNA, the CDR3 is TGTGCCAGCAGCTTGGCCGGGGGGAACTATGGCTACACCTTC. Its translation: CASSLAGGNYGYTF.

The J gene is TRBJ1-4, the V gene TRBV5-1; TRBD1 matches at 8 bases. The CDR3 spans 14 residues. V shed 4 bases, J shed 8 bases, and the junction held 7 bases outside the gene matches. Germline CDR1 and CDR2: SGHRS and YFSETQ. As DNA, the CDR3 is TGCGCCAGCAGCGGACAGGGAAAAGGGGAAAAACTGTTTTTT. Translating gives CASSGQGKGEKLFF. Filled out from reference TRBV5-1 and TRBJ1-4, the complete variable domain reads KAGVTQTPRYLIKTRGQQVTLSCSPISGHRSVSWYQQTPGQGLQFLFEYFSETQRNKGNFPGRFSGRQFSNSRSEMNVSTLELGDSALYLCASSGQGKGEKLFFGSGTQLSVL.

The chain uses TRBV9 and TRBJ2-2; 7 bases map to TRBD2. The CDR3 covers 16 residues. The ends lost 0 bases at V and 1 base at J; junction bases unmatched: 3. CDR1 SGDLS and CDR2 YYNGEE come from the germline V gene. CDR3 sequence: CASSVGGGRNTGELFF. Written as DNA, the CDR3 is TGTGCCAGCAGCGTAGGGGGAGGGCGGAACACCGGGGAGCTGTTTTTT.

The chain recombines TRBV4-2 with TRBJ1-1; D remains unclear. V lost 1 base, J lost 3 bases, and 12 bases lay in between. Germline-derived CDR1 and CDR2 are LGHNA and YNFKEQ. The CDR3 runs to 15 residues. The CDR3 DNA is TGTGCCAGCAGCCAAGCTGGAAGTGAGGACACTGAAGCTTTCTTT. Encoded protein: CASSQAGSEDTEAFF.

The chain couples TRBV6-6 to TRBJ1-1; D is ambiguous. Germline lookup yields CDR1 MNHNY and CDR2 SVGAGI (reference sequence). The CDR3 runs to 11 residues. Trimming took 10 bases from V and 3 from J, leaving 9 bases between them. This CDR3 reads CATFRDTEAFF. Here the CDR3 DNA reads TGTGCCACCTTCCGGGACACTGAAGCTTTCTTT.

The chain uses TRBV13 and TRBJ2-7; TRBD1 matches at 7 bases. After removal of 5 bases from V and 3 bases from J, the junction contained 4 bases not matched to a gene. Germline-derived CDR1 and CDR2 are PRHDT and FYEKMQ (reference sequence). This CDR3 has 13 residues. CDR3 in DNA: TGTGCCAGCAGCCAAGACAGGGTCTACGAGCAGTACTTC. It specifies CASSQDRVYEQYF.

The J gene is TRBJ1-2, the V gene TRBV28; 7 positions agree with TRBD1. The CDR3 consists of 15 residues. The germline V gene encodes CDR1 MDHEN and CDR2 SYDVKM. With V trimmed by 5 bases and J by 3 bases, 9 bases remained unmatched. The CDR3 DNA reads as TGTGCCAGCAGTGTCCCCCGGGACAGCCACTATGGCTACACCTTC. It translates to CASSVPRDSHYGYTF.

This clone was detected a few times. V usage is TRBV2 and J usage is TRBJ2-5; D is perhaps TRBD1 (5 bases). The CDR3 is 13 amino acids. Germline V lookup: CDR1 SNHLY, CDR2 FYNNEI. Trimming left V 7 bases short and J 2 bases short, with 11 bases between. DNA of the CDR3: TGTGCCAGCACCTTTGACAGTCAAGAGACCCAGTACTTC. Protein: CASTFDSQETQYF.

The chain is built from TRBV29-1 and TRBJ2-3; weak D call: TRBD2 (5 bases). The V gene's germline CDR1 is SQVTM and CDR2 ANQGSEA. V was cut by 3 bases and J by 0 bases, with 16 bases left in between. The CDR3 extends over 16 amino acids. CDR3 sequence reads: CSVDGVEASSTDTQYF. The CDR3 bases are TGCAGCGTTGACGGGGTGGAGGCATCTAGCACAGATACGCAGTATTTT.

The rearrangement uses TRBV5-4 and TRBJ1-2; D gene ambiguous. CDR3 size: 13 residues. The V gene lost 3 bases and the J gene lost 9 bases, with 15 bases spanning the gap. Germline V CDR1 and CDR2: SGHNT, YYREEE (reference sequence). The CDR3 region is CASSSTPPRSYTF. CDR3 coding DNA: TGTGCCAGCAGCTCGACACCTCCCAGAAGCTACACCTTC.

This clone turned up a few times. The genes are TRBV30 and TRBJ1-4, with 7 bases aligning to TRBD1. This CDR3 is built from 12 residues. Germline V lookup: CDR1 GTSNPN, CDR2 SVGIG (reference sequence). Trimming at V came to 7 bases and at J to 8 bases, leaving 7 bases not matched to a gene. The CDR3 nucleotides read TGTGCCTACTCCAGGGGGACGGAAAAACTGTTTTTT. Protein: CAYSRGTEKLFF.

The gene calls are TRBV10-3 and TRBJ1-2; D not certain. The CDR3 length is 13 residues. The germline CDR1 and CDR2 sequences are ENHRY and SYGVKD. The V end was cut by 7 bases, the J end by 4 bases, with 13 bases between. The CDR3 DNA sequence: TGTGCCATCACTACTCCTGAAAGCTATGGCTACACCTTC. Residues: CAITTPESYGYTF.

V usage is TRBV19 and J usage is TRBJ1-1, with D unresolved. The germline V gene encodes CDR1 LNHDA and CDR2 SQIVND (reference sequence). Between the trimmed V and J ends, which lost 5 bases and 1 base, there was a span of 20 bases. This CDR3 region has 17 residues. CDR3 bases: TGTGCCAGTAGTGGATACGCAGCATCCGGGAGGAACACTGAAGCTTTCTTT. Its translation is CASSGYAASGRNTEAFF.

The J gene is TRBJ1-4, the V gene TRBV9, with a weak D call TRBD1 (5 bases). Germline CDR1 SGDLS, CDR2 YYNGEE. V was clipped by 4 bases and J by 8 bases, with 21 bases between them. CDR3 length equals 16 residues. In DNA, the CDR3 is TGTGCCAGCAGCACCGCCCTCGGGGGTTCGGGGGAAAAACTGTTTTTT. This sequence encodes CASSTALGGSGEKLFF.